The 14 T cell receptor beta chains presented below share a single source sample, sequenced in a study of Ad26.COV2.S vaccination and SARS-CoV-2 variants. Some clones are missing from TCRdb's copy, which holds only in-frame ones; the method was immunoSEQ multiplex PCR. The table has about 400,000 clones, 89% seen once. Described treatment: over 15 received Ad26.COV2.S at low or high dose, single or two shots; roughly 5 received placebo; per-sample allocation not given. Material that was analyzed had been drawn on day 63 after the first vaccine or placebo injection. Material: peripheral blood, obtained in a trial of Ad26.COV2.S vaccine versus placebo. These receptors were collected from a person aged 18-65 years who received the Ad26.COV2.S COVID-19 vaccine or a placebo.

The chain is built from TRBV18 and TRBJ2-1, with TRBD2 matching over 9 bases. The CDR3 extends over 16 amino acids. V gave up 0 bases and J gave up 5 bases; unmatched junction bases: 5. Germline values: CDR1 KGHSH, CDR2 LQKENI. This CDR3 reads CASSPPGGRADNEQFF. The CDR3 nucleotides read TGTGCCAGCTCACCACCGGGCGGGAGGGCGGACAATGAGCAGTTCTTC.

This clone was counted a few times. The chain links TRBV6-5 to TRBJ2-6, with D uncertain. V lost 0 bases, J lost 3 bases, and 6 bases lay in between. Germline V gene lookup returns CDR1 MNHEY and CDR2 SVGAGI. This CDR3 is 15 amino acids long. The CDR3 nucleotides are TGTGCCAGCAGTTACTCTGGGCGTGGGGCCAACGTCCTGACTTTC. This translates into CASSYSGRGANVLTF.

This clone was seen a single time. The V gene is TRBV10-3, the J gene TRBJ2-5; TRBD1 matches at 9 bases. The junction had 4 bases not matched to a gene; V was cut back by 0 bases and J by 2 bases. This CDR3 is 16 amino acids long. Per the germline V gene, CDR1 is ENHRY and CDR2 is SYGVKD. CDR3 sequence (DNA): TGTGCCATCAGTGAGTCTCCGGACAGGGGTCAAGAGACCCAGTACTTC. Encoded protein: CAISESPDRGQETQYF.

The CDR3 sequence: CASSSTGGRYEQYF. The CDR3 DNA sequence: TGTGCCAGCAGCTCTACAGGGGGCCGATACGAGCAGTACTTC. The chain carries TRBV28 and TRBJ2-7; TRBD1 aligns across 9 bases. Trimming took 6 bases from V and 4 from J; bases not matched to a gene: 7. Germline CDR1 and CDR2: MDHEN and SYDVKM. The CDR3 sequence is 14 residues long.

The V gene is TRBV7-9, the J gene TRBJ2-1, with D unresolved. Trimming took off 5 bases at V and 6 bases at J, with 14 bases between the two ends. The CDR3 is 14 amino acids. Germline values: CDR1 SEHNR, CDR2 FQNEAQ (reference sequence). CDR3 sequence (DNA): TGTGCCAGCAGCCCGCCCGGGTCAGTCAATGAGCAGTTCTTC. Translated: CASSPPGSVNEQFF.

V usage is TRBV5-1 and J usage is TRBJ1-1; no definite D call. CDR3 length: 13 amino acids. CDR1 is SGHRS, CDR2 YFSETQ, per germline. Between the trimmed V and J ends, which lost 0 bases and 5 bases, there was a span of 8 bases. Here the CDR3 reads CASSLGDRTEAFF. As DNA, the CDR3 is TGCGCCAGCAGCTTGGGAGATAGGACTGAAGCTTTCTTT.

The V and J genes are TRBV7-2 and TRBJ2-1, with 8 bases that match TRBD2. This CDR3 has 14 residues. Germline CDR1 reads SGHTA; CDR2 reads FQGNSA. The junction had 3 bases not matched to a gene; V was cut back by 6 bases and J by 2 bases. DNA for the CDR3: TGTGCCAGCAGGACTAGCGCACCCTACAATGAGCAGTTCTTC. The encoded protein is CASRTSAPYNEQFF.

The J gene is TRBJ2-2, the V gene TRBV7-2; TRBD1 aligns across 9 bases. CDR3 size: 14 residues. The V gene end was trimmed by 5 bases and the J gene end by 7 bases; junction bases not matched to a gene: 5. Germline CDR1 reads SGHTA; CDR2 reads FQGNSA. Here the CDR3 DNA reads TGTGCCAGCAGCCGGGACAGGGACAGCGGGGAGCTGTTTTTT. It translates to CASSRDRDSGELFF.

This clone was found once. V gene TRBV10-3 combines with J gene TRBJ1-4; D call uncertain. Trimming removed 3 bases at V and 4 bases at J, with 3 bases between. Per the germline V gene, CDR1 is ENHRY and CDR2 is SYGVKD. The CDR3 is made up of 12 amino acids. DNA of the CDR3: TGTGCCATCAGTGAAGTTAATGAAAAACTGTTTTTT. Translating gives CAISEVNEKLFF.

V and J are TRBV19 and TRBJ2-6; D not resolved. This CDR3 contains 15 residues. The germline V and J ends were trimmed by 1 base and 0 bases, with 4 bases remaining between them. The germline gives CDR1 LNHDA, CDR2 SQIVND (reference sequence). DNA for the CDR3: TGTGCCAGTAGTATAGGCCTCTCTGGGGCCAACGTCCTGACTTTC. This encodes CASSIGLSGANVLTF.

The chain is built from TRBV15 and TRBJ1-5; D remains unclear. Trimming stripped 0 bases from V and 4 bases from J, with 13 bases between. Germline-derived CDR1 and CDR2 are LNHNV and YYDKDF (reference sequence). The CDR3 sequence is 16 residues long. The CDR3 bases are TGTGCCACCAGCAGAGATGACGCCCGGGAGAATCAGCCCCAGCATTTT. It specifies CATSRDDARENQPQHF.

This clone was detected only once. The chain recombines TRBV28 with TRBJ2-4; D not certain. The germline CDR1 and CDR2 sequences are MDHEN and SYDVKM. The V gene lost 8 bases and the J gene lost 2 bases, with 10 bases spanning the gap. The CDR3 extends over 13 amino acids. Here the CDR3 reads CASHENPKNIQYF. The CDR3 bases are TGTGCCAGCCATGAGAATCCCAAAAACATTCAGTACTTC. The variable domain in full, with the rest retrieved from reference TRBV28 and TRBJ2-4, is DVKVTQSSRYLVKRTGEKVFLECVQDMDHENMFWYRQDPGLGLRLIYFSYDVKMKEKGDIPEGYSVSREKKERFSLILESASTNQTSMYLCASHENPKNIQYFGAGTRLSVL.

The V gene is TRBV30, the J gene TRBJ2-7; tentatively, D is TRBD2 (6 bases). Trimming pared 3 bases from V and 0 bases from J, leaving 15 bases between. The V gene's germline CDR1 is GTSNPN and CDR2 SVGIG (reference sequence). The CDR3 totals 15 residues. The CDR3: CAWRDRDFRSYEQYF. For the CDR3, the DNA is TGTGCCTGGAGGGACCGGGACTTCCGCTCCTACGAGCAGTACTTC.

The rearrangement joins TRBV6-5 to TRBJ1-1, with no clear D. The CDR3 is 13 amino acids. Germline loops: CDR1 MNHEY, CDR2 SVGAGI. V lost 2 bases and J 4 bases, leaving 8 bases between the germline ends. CDR3 sequence reads: CASSYPGSTEAFF. The CDR3 DNA reads TGTGCCAGCAGTTACCCCGGTAGCACTGAAGCTTTCTTT.